This record covers a single T cell receptor beta chain. Its antigen specificity is not known. No per-base quality is available; no much larger clone lies one base away. The data stem from a study of shared clonotypes between healthy human individuals (dated by TCRdb to 2018 to 2020). Background for the entire study: The cohort comprised a couple of women and three men aged 18 to 49 years. Leukapheresis yielded between about 0.9 and 9.5 billion PBMCs per donor. Per donor, three plates each were used for CD4 naive and CD4 memory, two for CD8 naive, and one for CD8 memory. Different laboratories and diverse techniques were used to prepare libraries and sequence TCR repertoires, to increase sequencing depth and limit assay-specific biases. The study deeply sequenced blood TCR repertoires of about 5 healthy adults to estimate repertoire size and the extent of clonotype sharing between individuals.

CD8 naive samples were CD45RO-negative cells positively selected for CCR7, giving a CD45RA+CCR7+ population that excluded TemRA cells. Donors were healthy HIV-negative adults with no recently reported acute infections or vaccinations. Every donor was a Caucasian adult living in Nashville, Tennessee, USA. After blood collection by leukapheresis, PBMCs were isolated using Ficoll-Histopaque density gradient centrifugation and then cryopreserved in the vapor phase of liquid nitrogen. Purity and quantity of every magnetically sorted T cell population were checked by analytical flow cytometry. Genomic DNA was isolated from each sorted fraction and quantified by UV absorbance on a Nanodrop 2000c. The paper as a whole reports these results and caveats: Clonotypes shared by all four sorted-subset donors showed higher generation probabilities than non-shared clonotypes. Rarefaction of sorted-subset datasets indicated incomplete sequencing despite the large sequencing depth. Sampling was restricted to blood, and TCR repertoires in tissues likely differ from the TCR repertoires found in blood. Sharing across several donors was observed for roughly 5.4% of naive CD4, 3.5% of naive CD8, 2% to 2.5% of memory CD4, and around 0.44% of memory CD8 clonotypes. Naive subsets generally had larger estimated clonotype richness than memory subsets. The genetic and exposure-history diversity represented was limited by the small number of donors. Pairwise subsampling led to the expectation that sequencing depth would affect the degree of clonotype sharing among donors.

TCR CDR3 regions were amplified from genomic DNA by multiplex PCR using the deep immunoSEQ assay. Extracted genomic DNA from each cell subset was spread evenly across all wells of several immunoSEQ 96-well plates, with each plate serving as a replicate. Each replicate PCR for sorted subsets received about 0.2 ug genomic DNA, equal to about 30,000 T cell genomes. Purified libraries were measured with a Qubit 3.0 fluorometer, size-checked on a Bioanalyzer 2100, and measured again with the KAPA Library Quantification kit. Every immunoSEQ 96-well plate was sequenced on a dedicated single-read 150-cycle Illumina NextSeq 550 flow cell. On the study's bioinformatics: Because only junctional sequences without quality scores were contained in the immunoSEQ output, filtering matching that applied to full-length reads could not be performed. Sequences were annotated with PyIR, a Python wrapper for IgBLAST v1.9, and V/J genes and CDR3 were assigned using IMGT germline references. Reads were removed for weak V/J assignments (E-value above 1e-6), missing CDR3, stop codons, out-of-frame junctions, or ambiguous translated residues. A V3J clonotype was defined by an identical inferred V gene, J gene, and CDR3 amino acid sequence. Percentage overlap between repertoires was computed as shared unique clonotypes divided by the size of the smaller repertoire. Richness of each repertoire was evaluated using RTK rarefaction, the Chao1 estimator, and Recon v2.1 estimates of unobserved clonotypes. For all TCRbeta clonotypes obtained by the gDNA method from four donors, generation probabilities were computed with OLGA. TCRdb took over this immuneACCESS table, retaining in-frame rearrangements with V and J assigned. Such tables are incomplete; in checked studies, under half of the missing clones stem from an unresolved V gene, and the remainder is unexplained. Clonal size and the V and J genes are those of that table, whereas D and trimming came from the DNA. Recorded for this sample are hundreds of thousands of clones; more than 85% of them occurred a single time. The ten top clones hold around 24% of the sample.

Counted from cysteine to phenylalanine, this CDR3 has 15 amino acids. Just the 45-base CDR3 DNA is kept, in frame starting at base 1. The germline V end is reduced by 4 bases and the J end by 3 bases; junction bases left unmatched: 5. Taken from the germline V gene, the CDR1 and CDR2 loops are SGHRS and YFSETQ. This sequence originates from a man younger than 40 in good health. The sequenced sample was naive CD8+ T cells sorted from blood. What this sample's cell subset or site label stands for: CD45RA+CCR7+. The chain is made from TRBV5-1 and TRBJ2-1; 9 bases in the middle match TRBD2. CDR3 sequence: CASSGGTSFYNEQFF. DNA sequence: TGCGCCAGCAGCGGGGGGACTAGCTTCTACAATGAGCAGTTCTTC.